This T cell receptor beta chain is drawn from a study of molecular identifiers for immune sequencing clone quantification. The germline V gene encodes CDR1 LGHNA and CDR2 YSLEER. This CDR3 spans 17 amino acids. The junction had 6 bases not matched to a gene; V was cut back by 1 base and J by 0 bases. Many counts were recorded for this clonotype. Its target is not known. Study-level points and caveats: Naive cells had under 1% of molecules in clones above 20 RNA copies, effectors over 99%.

TCRdb independently ran MiXCR on the PCR reads; one entry per CDR3 protein. In the table there are approximately 680,000 distinct CDR3 sequences, roughly 25% of which are singletons. The sequence derives from a human donor in good health. Some libraries in this study had Jurkat cell RNA spiked in. The rearrangement joins TRBV4-3 to TRBJ2-3; 8 bases match TRBD1. The sequencing sample was made of naive CD8+ T cells from blood, with Jurkat cell RNA spiked in. Specified subset: FACS-sorted CD8+CD4-CCR7+CD45RA+ naive T cells. CDR3 region: CASSQARTGQSTDTQYF. Here the CDR3 DNA reads TGCGCCAGCAGCCAAGCCCGGACAGGGCAGAGCACAGATACGCAGTATTTT.